This TCR beta chain appears in the sequencing data of a study of CD8+ T cells in alopecia areata. Study-level information: By percentage of affected scalp area, the severity of treated patients was scored.

CDR3 size: 15 residues. Germline lookup yields CDR1 SGDLS and CDR2 YYNGEE. The V end was cut by 0 bases, the J end by 0 bases, with 10 bases between. Treatment described: oral pan-JAK inhibitor, 5-10 mg twice daily. Both peripheral blood and punch biopsies of lesional scalp skin were obtained from patients who had alopecia areata. Of note for this clone: Its antigen is undetermined.

Reverse transcribed after extraction, RNA yielded cDNA as the sequencing template. Some clones are missing from TCRdb's copy, which holds only in-frame ones; the method was immunoSEQ multiplex PCR. The data show roughly 100,000 clones, approximately 90% seen once. Study results and caveats: Relative to normal scalp, lesional scalp, especially alopecia totalis/universalis, showed higher clonality. In scalp, tofacitinib significantly decreased clonality and expanded CD8+ clones among the top 100.

The sequence derives from a human donor with alopecia areata. The chain carries TRBV9 and TRBJ2-7; D call uncertain. The input for sequencing was CD8+ T cells sorted from blood, taken at approximately week 34, from a patient treated with tofacitinib. The CDR3 here is CASSVALVSSYEQYF. CDR3 coding DNA: TGTGCCAGCAGCGTAGCTCTGGTTAGCTCCTACGAGCAGTACTTC. The entire variable domain, with the rest obtained from reference TRBV9 and TRBJ2-7, is as follows: DSGVTQTPKHLITATGQRVTLRCSPRSGDLSVYWYQQSLDQGLQFLIQYYNGEERAKGNILERFSAQQFPDLHSELNLSSLELGDSALYFCASSVALVSSYEQYFGPGTRLTVT.